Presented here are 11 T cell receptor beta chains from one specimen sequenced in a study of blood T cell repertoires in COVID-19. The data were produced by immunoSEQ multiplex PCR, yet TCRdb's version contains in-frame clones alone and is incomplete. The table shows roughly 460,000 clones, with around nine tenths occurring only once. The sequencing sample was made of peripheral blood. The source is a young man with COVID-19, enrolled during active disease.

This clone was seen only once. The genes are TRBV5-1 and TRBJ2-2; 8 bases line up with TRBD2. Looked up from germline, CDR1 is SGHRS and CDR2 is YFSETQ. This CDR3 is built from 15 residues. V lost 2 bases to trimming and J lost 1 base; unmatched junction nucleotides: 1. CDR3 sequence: CASSFSGENTGELFF. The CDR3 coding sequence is TGCGCCAGCAGCTTTAGCGGGGAGAACACCGGGGAGCTGTTTTTT.

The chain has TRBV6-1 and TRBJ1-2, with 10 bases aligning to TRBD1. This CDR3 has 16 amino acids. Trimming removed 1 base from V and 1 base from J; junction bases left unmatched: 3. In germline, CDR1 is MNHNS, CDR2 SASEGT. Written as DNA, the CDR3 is TGTGCCAGCAGTGAAGGAGGACAGGGGGGTAACTATGGCTACACCTTC. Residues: CASSEGGQGGNYGYTF.

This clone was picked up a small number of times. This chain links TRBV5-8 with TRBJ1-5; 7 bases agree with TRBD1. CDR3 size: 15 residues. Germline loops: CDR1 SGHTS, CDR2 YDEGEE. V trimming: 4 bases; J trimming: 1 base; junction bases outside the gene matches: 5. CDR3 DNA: TGTGCCAGCAGCAGACAGGGTAGGAGCAATCAGCCCCAGCATTTT. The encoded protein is CASSRQGRSNQPQHF.

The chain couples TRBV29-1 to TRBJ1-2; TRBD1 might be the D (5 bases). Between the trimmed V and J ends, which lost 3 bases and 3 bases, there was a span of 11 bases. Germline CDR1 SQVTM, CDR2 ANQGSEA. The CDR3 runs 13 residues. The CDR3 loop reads CSVDNLQDYGYTF. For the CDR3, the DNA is TGCAGCGTTGACAATCTACAGGACTATGGCTACACCTTC.

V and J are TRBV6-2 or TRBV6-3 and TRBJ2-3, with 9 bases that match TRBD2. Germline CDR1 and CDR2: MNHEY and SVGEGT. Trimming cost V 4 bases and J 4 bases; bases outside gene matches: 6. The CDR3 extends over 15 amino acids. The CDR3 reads CASSSGTSMSDTQYF. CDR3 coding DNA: TGTGCCAGCAGTTCCGGGACTAGCATGTCAGATACGCAGTATTTT.

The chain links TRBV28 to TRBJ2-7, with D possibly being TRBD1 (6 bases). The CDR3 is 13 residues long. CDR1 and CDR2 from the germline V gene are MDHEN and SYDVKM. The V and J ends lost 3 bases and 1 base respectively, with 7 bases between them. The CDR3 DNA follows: TGTGCCAGCAGTTTCGGACAGTCCTACGAGCAGTACTTC. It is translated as CASSFGQSYEQYF.

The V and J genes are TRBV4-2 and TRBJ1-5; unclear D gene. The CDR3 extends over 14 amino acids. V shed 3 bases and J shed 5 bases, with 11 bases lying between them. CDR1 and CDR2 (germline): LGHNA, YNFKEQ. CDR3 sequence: CASSQSVGDQPQHF. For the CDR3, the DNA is TGTGCCAGCAGCCAGTCGGTCGGGGATCAGCCCCAGCATTTT.

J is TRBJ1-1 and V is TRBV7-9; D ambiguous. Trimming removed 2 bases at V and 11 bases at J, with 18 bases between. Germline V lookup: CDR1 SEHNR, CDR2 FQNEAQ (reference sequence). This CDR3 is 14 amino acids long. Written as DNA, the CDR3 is TGTGCCAGCAGCTTATCGGGCGGAACGGGGTGGGCTTTCTTT. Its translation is CASSLSGGTGWAFF.

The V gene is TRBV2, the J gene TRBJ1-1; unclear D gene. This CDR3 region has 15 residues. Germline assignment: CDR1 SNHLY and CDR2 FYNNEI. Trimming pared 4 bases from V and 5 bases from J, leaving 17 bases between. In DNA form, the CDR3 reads TGTGCCAGCAGTGGATTTTCGACGTGGAGGACTGAAGCTTTCTTT. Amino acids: CASSGFSTWRTEAFF.

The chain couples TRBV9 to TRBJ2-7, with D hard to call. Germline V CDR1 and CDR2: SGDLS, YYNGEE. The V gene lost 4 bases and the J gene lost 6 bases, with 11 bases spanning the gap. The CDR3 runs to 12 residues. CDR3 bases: TGTGCCAGCAGCCCTGAATCCGGCGAGCAGTACTTC. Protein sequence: CASSPESGEQYF.

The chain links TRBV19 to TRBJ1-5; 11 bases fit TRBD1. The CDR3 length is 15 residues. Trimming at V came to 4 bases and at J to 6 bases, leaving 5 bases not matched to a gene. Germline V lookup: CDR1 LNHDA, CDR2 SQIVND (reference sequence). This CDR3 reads CASSTGTGGGQPQHF. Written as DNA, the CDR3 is TGTGCCAGTAGTACGGGGACAGGGGGGGGTCAGCCCCAGCATTTT.